The TCR beta chain under discussion was sequenced for a study of cytomegalovirus exposure and HLA in healthy donors (dated by TCRdb to about 2017). Turning to the overall study: According to a later analysis, the roughly 120 validation repertoires were produced on the same platform as the 680 or so repertoires of the first cohort. The aim of the study was to test whether cataloging public T cell receptors could identify signatures of past pathogen exposure. High-throughput TCR immunosequencing, statistical association of individual TCRs with disease status, and machine learning were combined to predict cytomegalovirus infection status. A separate validation cohort of 100 to 150 different subjects was used in addition to the roughly 640-subject first cohort.

A word on this clone: This receptor's antigen is unknown. No base quality information exists; no much larger clone differs at one position.

The library was built by means of the immunoSEQ multiplex PCR assay. In the original analysis: A statistical classification framework was developed to diagnose cytomegalovirus status using the catalog of TCR beta chain sequences. TCRdb took over this immuneACCESS table, retaining in-frame rearrangements with V and J assigned. Such tables are incomplete; in checked studies, under half of the missing clones stem from an unresolved V gene, and the remainder is unexplained. That table supplies the V and J calls and clone size; D and trimming were determined from the DNA. The sample includes about 78,000 clones, with 90% to 96% observed a single time. The ten largest clones represent 1.6% of the sample. Donors formed part of the validation cohort, which comprised 120 subjects and was distinct from the first cohort of several hundred subjects. Measured from the cysteine to the phenylalanine, the CDR3 is 14 residues long. CDR3 DNA only is kept here, 42 bases in frame from base 1. CDR1 and CDR2, per the germline V gene (reference sequence), are SGHNT and YYREEE. V trim: 3 bases; J trim: 3 bases; unmatched bases: 0.

Results the study describes overall, beyond this receptor: In vitro tests confirmed that a few of the cytomegalovirus-associated TCR beta chains recognize cytomegalovirus antigens. All 120 or so repertoires were used to score co-occurrence in the validation cohort in a later analysis, because that analysis had no HLA typing for the cohort. Most TCR sequences were observed very rarely across donors, whereas some public TCRs were present in many individuals. The classifier was reported to diagnose cytomegalovirus status with high specificity and sensitivity in both the original and validation cohorts. The study gave a list of about 170 TCR beta chains associated with cytomegalovirus. According to the authors, the approach could potentially be generalized to other disease states and immunological phenotypes. In a later analysis, TCRs clustered in the first cohort were found to also tend to co-occur in the roughly 120 validation repertoires, with 94% of cluster scores above 0.

Sequencing was carried out using PBMCs. The clonotype comes from a man between 18 and 35 years old in good health and CMV-seropositive. The chain is made from TRBV5-4 and TRBJ2-2, with TRBD1 matching 9 junction bases. CDR3 region: CASSWTGDTGELFF. Here is the DNA: TGTGCCAGCAGCTGGACAGGGGACACCGGGGAGCTGTTTTTT.